These 28 T cell receptor beta chains came from one sample sequenced in a study of T-cell reconstitution after alpha-beta-depleted transplantation in children. Unique molecular identifiers were incorporated during preparation of the TCRbeta library. Via MiXCR, TCRdb re-called the PCR reads, giving one row per CDR3 protein. The data show about a million distinct CDR3 sequences, with less than 30% seen just once and over 25% held by the top ten. This specimen consisted of PBMCs, mostly from graft donor cells, obtained 360 days after TCRalphabeta/CD19-depleted stem cell transplant. These receptors were obtained from a boy under two years old who had a stem cell transplant for SCID, so the T cells may come from the graft donor.

The rearrangement uses TRBV7-6 and TRBJ2-3, with 10 nucleotides matching TRBD2. There are 17 residues in the CDR3. Germline CDR1 is SGHVS and CDR2 is FNYEAQ. V gave up 4 bases and J gave up 2 bases; unmatched junction bases: 9. The CDR3 DNA follows: TGTGCCAGCAGCTACTTAGCGGGGGGCCCCTTCACAGATACGCAGTATTTT. Translating it yields CASSYLAGGPFTDTQYF.

This rearrangement joins TRBV4-1 to TRBJ2-7, with TRBD1 matching 8 bases. With 1 base clipped from V and 3 bases from J, the junction kept 5 bases outside the gene matches. This CDR3 region has 15 residues. From germline, CDR1 is MGHRA and CDR2 YSYEKL. The CDR3 sequence is CASSQAAGQGYEQYF. The CDR3 DNA reads TGCGCCAGCAGCCAAGCAGCCGGACAGGGCTACGAGCAGTACTTC.

The chain couples TRBV28 to TRBJ2-7; 7 nucleotides line up with TRBD1. V was clipped by 6 bases and J by 4 bases; unmatched bases: 9. The V gene's germline CDR1 is MDHEN and CDR2 SYDVKM. The CDR3 length is 14 residues. CDR3 residues: CASSYGQAGYEQYF. As DNA, the CDR3 is TGTGCCAGCAGCTACGGACAGGCTGGTTACGAGCAGTACTTC.

The rearrangement links TRBV12-3 or TRBV12-4 to TRBJ1-6; no clear D gene. Trimming shortened V by 3 bases and J by 10 bases, and 7 bases separated the two germline ends. There are 12 residues in the CDR3. CDR3 sequence (DNA): TGTGCCAGCAGTTTGGGGATCTCACCCCTCCACTTT. Its protein is CASSLGISPLHF.

The genes are TRBV5-1 and TRBJ1-1; possible D gene TRBD1, 5 bases. V was clipped by 4 bases and J by 0 bases, with 19 bases between them. This CDR3 has 17 residues. Germline loops: CDR1 SGHRS, CDR2 YFSETQ. Here the CDR3 DNA reads TGCGCCAGCAGCCGGTTGGGGACCTCAATCTTGAACACTGAAGCTTTCTTT. Amino acid sequence: CASSRLGTSILNTEAFF.

V is TRBV15 and J is TRBJ2-7; 7 bases line up with TRBD1. V dropped 5 bases and J dropped 3; count of bases not matched to a gene: 7. CDR3 length equals 14 residues. Looked up from germline, CDR1 is LNHNV and CDR2 is YYDKDF (reference sequence). The CDR3 nucleotides read TGTGCCACCAGCGCCCGGGACAGAGTCTACGAGCAGTACTTC. Translating gives CATSARDRVYEQYF.

V and J are TRBV9 and TRBJ2-3; the D call may be TRBD1 or TRBD2 (6 bases each). The CDR3 has 15 residues. Germline CDR1 SGDLS, CDR2 YYNGEE. With 4 bases removed from V and 2 bases from J, the gap between germline ends came to 14 bases. CDR3 amino acids: CASSRLEGDTDTQYF. In DNA form, the CDR3 reads TGTGCCAGCAGCCGTCTGGAGGGGGACACAGATACGCAGTATTTT.

V and J are TRBV6-2 or TRBV6-3 and TRBJ2-1; 12 bases are shared with TRBD2. Germline assignment: CDR1 MNHEY and CDR2 SVGEGT. V lost 2 bases to trimming and J lost 3 bases; unmatched junction nucleotides: 5. This CDR3 has 17 residues. As DNA, the CDR3 is TGTGCCAGCAGTTACACTAGCGGGGGGAATCGCTACAATGAGCAGTTCTTC. This gives the protein CASSYTSGGNRYNEQFF.

This clonotype came up a few times. The CDR3 nucleotides are TGTGCCAGCAGCCGTGGAGGAGGCATCGATGAGCAGTTCTTC. Translated: CASSRGGGIDEQFF. V usage is TRBV11-2 and J usage is TRBJ2-1, with TRBD2 as a possible D gene (5 bases). V was cut by 5 bases and J by 8 bases, with 16 bases left in between. The CDR3 sequence is 14 residues long. Germline V CDR1 and CDR2: SGHAT, FQNNGV.

V and J are TRBV6-2 or TRBV6-3 and TRBJ2-7; TRBD1 aligns across 12 bases. The V and J ends lost 3 bases and 6 bases, in that order; junction bases with no gene match: 6. This CDR3 contains 15 residues. Germline V CDR1 and CDR2: MNHEY, SVGEGT. The CDR3 here is CASSYWGQGASEQYF. The CDR3 DNA reads TGTGCCAGCAGTTATTGGGGACAGGGGGCAAGCGAGCAGTACTTC.

The table lists this clonotype with a few counts. V and J are TRBV7-2 and TRBJ1-3; D might be TRBD1 (6 bases). This CDR3 has 16 residues. Germline V lookup: CDR1 SGHTA, CDR2 FQGNSA. Trimming removed 6 bases at V and 4 bases at J, with 19 bases between. The CDR3 coding sequence is TGTGCCAGCAGTGGGGGCCGCGGTCTGGCCGGAAACACCATATATTTT. Its protein product is CASSGGRGLAGNTIYF. The whole variable domain, filled in from reference TRBV7-2 and TRBJ1-3, reads GAGVSQSPSNKVTEKGKDVELRCDPISGHTALYWYRQSLGQGLEFLIYFQGNSAPDKSGLPSDRFSAERTGGSVSTLTIQRTQQEDSAVYLCASSGGRGLAGNTIYFGEGSWLTVV.

The rearrangement uses TRBV3-1 and TRBJ2-3; D is ambiguous. The CDR3 runs to 14 residues. The V end lost 4 bases, the J end lost 7 bases, and 15 bases lay between the germline ends. CDR1 and CDR2 from the germline V gene are LGHDT and YNNKEL (reference sequence). The chain's CDR3 is CASSPPESIHTQYF. CDR3 coding DNA: TGTGCCAGCAGCCCCCCTGAGTCTATACATACGCAGTATTTT.

The V gene is TRBV7-8, the J gene TRBJ2-7; no firm D call. This CDR3 region has 16 residues. V was shortened by 1 base and J by 3 bases, with 16 bases between the two germline ends. Germline CDR1 reads SGHVS; CDR2 reads FQNEAQ. Here the CDR3 reads CASSLDWTRTLYEQYF. CDR3 in DNA: TGTGCCAGCAGCTTAGACTGGACGAGGACCCTCTACGAGCAGTACTTC.

This clonotype was recorded a few times. The rearrangement uses TRBV12-3 or TRBV12-4 and TRBJ1-1, with D maybe TRBD1 (6 bases). Deletions cut 2 bases from V and 5 bases from J, with 12 bases between. The CDR3 totals 14 residues. Here the CDR3 DNA reads TGTGCCAGCAGTTTAAAGGGGGGTGGGACTGAAGCTTTCTTT. Residues: CASSLKGGGTEAFF.

This clonotype came up a few times. This rearrangement joins TRBV2 to TRBJ2-2; either TRBD1 or TRBD2 may fit D (6 bases each). The CDR3 contains 17 residues. V gave up 6 bases and J gave up 7 bases, with 24 bases separating them. Germline V gene sequence: CDR1 SNHLY, CDR2 FYNNEI. The CDR3 is CASSSSSGAPIGGELFF. The CDR3 nucleotides are TGTGCCAGCAGCTCTTCGTCGGGGGCCCCCATCGGCGGGGAGCTGTTTTTT.

This rearrangement joins TRBV11-1 to TRBJ2-1, with D possibly matching TRBD2 (7 bases). With 11 bases removed from V and 0 bases from J, the gap between germline ends came to 26 bases. Germline CDR1 reads SGHAT; CDR2 reads FQDESV (reference sequence). The CDR3 has 18 residues. This CDR3 reads CAAREDRWITSSYNEQFF. CDR3 bases: TGTGCCGCTCGGGAGGACAGATGGATCACGAGCTCCTACAATGAGCAGTTCTTC.

This clonotype was picked up a small number of times. The gene calls are TRBV14 and TRBJ2-1; 7 bases map to TRBD2. CDR3 size: 16 residues. The germline gives CDR1 SGHDN, CDR2 FVKESK. V dropped 4 bases and J dropped 4; count of bases not matched to a gene: 10. The CDR3 bases are TGTGCCAGCAGCCGACAAACGGGGGGTCGTTACAATGAGCAGTTCTTC. Its translation is CASSRQTGGRYNEQFF.

The V and J genes are TRBV9 and TRBJ1-2; no reliable D call. The CDR3 has 15 residues. V was clipped by 4 bases and J by 4 bases, with 17 bases between them. Per germline, CDR1 SGDLS and CDR2 YYNGEE. The CDR3 reads CASSLPDRPSYGYTF. In DNA form, the CDR3 reads TGTGCCAGCAGCCTCCCTGACCGGCCCTCCTATGGCTACACCTTC. The whole variable domain, remainder taken from reference TRBV9 and TRBJ1-2, is DSGVTQTPKHLITATGQRVTLRCSPRSGDLSVYWYQQSLDQGLQFLIQYYNGEERAKGNILERFSAQQFPDLHSELNLSSLELGDSALYFCASSLPDRPSYGYTFGSGTRLTVV.

This clonotype was seen more than once but under ten times. The chain joins TRBV7-9 to TRBJ2-3, with a possible D match to TRBD2 (5 bases). Germline CDR1 reads SEHNR; CDR2 reads FQNEAQ (reference sequence). The CDR3 is 12 residues long. The germline V and J ends were trimmed by 8 bases and 4 bases, with 10 bases remaining between them. DNA for the CDR3: TGTGCCAGCGGGGAGCCCCCAGATACGCAGTATTTT. Its protein is CASGEPPDTQYF.

This clonotype was picked up a small number of times. V gene TRBV30 combines with J gene TRBJ2-1; 9 nucleotides align to TRBD2. The CDR3 contains 14 residues. The V and J ends lost 4 bases and 6 bases, in that order; junction bases with no gene match: 7. The germline gives CDR1 GTSNPN, CDR2 SVGIG (reference sequence). The CDR3 region has the DNA TGTGCCTGGATGACGGGACTAGCCGTCAATGAGCAGTTCTTC. Encoded protein: CAWMTGLAVNEQFF.

The rearrangement uses TRBV6-1 and TRBJ1-1; no reliable D call. The germline V gene has CDR1 MNHNS and CDR2 SASEGT. V was shortened by 3 bases and J by 10 bases, with 24 bases between the two germline ends. This CDR3 spans 16 amino acids. The CDR3 DNA follows: TGTGCCAGCAGTGACCCTGTTAGGTGGGTGGCAGCGGGAGCTTTCTTT. Residues: CASSDPVRWVAAGAFF.

V usage is TRBV20-1 and J usage is TRBJ2-7; possibly TRBD1 for D (5 bases). In germline, CDR1 is DFQATT, CDR2 SNEGSKA (reference sequence). The CDR3 covers 14 residues. Between the trimmed V and J ends, which lost 7 bases and 6 bases, there was a span of 22 bases. The CDR3 protein is CSVKAAGPGREQYF. The CDR3 bases are TGCAGTGTGAAAGCCGCAGGGCCTGGGCGCGAGCAGTACTTC.

This clonotype showed up just a few times. The V call is TRBV27, the J call TRBJ2-5; either TRBD1 or TRBD2 may fit D (5 bases each). The germline V gene has CDR1 MNHEY and CDR2 SMNVEV (reference sequence). The V and J ends lost 5 bases and 4 bases respectively, with 17 bases between them. The CDR3 covers 15 residues. This chain's CDR3 is CASSPGTFTGETQYF. CDR3 nucleotides: TGTGCCAGCAGTCCCGGGACCTTTACCGGAGAGACCCAGTACTTC.

There are a few counts of this clonotype. The chain couples TRBV5-1 to TRBJ2-7; 8 nucleotides match TRBD1. From germline, CDR1 is SGHRS and CDR2 YFSETQ. The CDR3 has 15 amino acids. After removal of 10 bases from V and 2 bases from J, the junction contained 14 bases not matched to a gene. In DNA, the CDR3 is TGCGCCTCGACGGTTGGACAGGGCTTAACCTACGAGCAGTACTTC. Encoded protein: CASTVGQGLTYEQYF.

A few counts support this clonotype. Written as DNA, the CDR3 is TGTGCCAGCGGGGGAAACACCATATATTTT. Its protein product is CASGGNTIYF. The chain recombines TRBV9 with TRBJ1-3; no clear D gene. Trimming shortened V by 7 bases and J by 4 bases, and 3 bases separated the two germline ends. CDR1 is SGDLS and CDR2 is YYNGEE in the germline V gene. This CDR3 comprises 10 residues.

This clonotype was observed a handful of times. The chain uses TRBV3-1 and TRBJ2-7; D gene unclear. V dropped 1 base and J dropped 6 bases, with 7 bases sitting between them. From germline, CDR1 is LGHDT and CDR2 YNNKEL (reference sequence). This CDR3 contains 12 residues. CDR3 coding DNA: TGTGCCAGCAGCCAAGGGCTGGTCGAGCAGTACTTC. Its protein product is CASSQGLVEQYF.

This chain connects TRBV6-2 or TRBV6-3 to TRBJ2-7, with D uncertain. Germline-derived CDR1 and CDR2 are MNHEY and SVGEGT. V was cut by 6 bases and J by 2 bases, with 17 bases left in between. CDR3 length: 15 amino acids. The CDR3 is CASSQPGDPTYEQYF. CDR3 bases: TGTGCCAGCAGCCAGCCGGGCGATCCCACCTACGAGCAGTACTTC.

This clonotype was detected a few times. The rearrangement uses TRBV27 and TRBJ1-4; D is uncertain. The CDR3 loop spans 15 amino acids. Germline CDR1 is MNHEY and CDR2 is SMNVEV (reference sequence). The V gene lost 2 bases and the J gene lost 7 bases, with 14 bases spanning the gap. The CDR3 coding sequence is TGTGCCAGCAGTTTACGTTTCGGAGATGCTGAAAAACTGTTTTTT. It is translated as CASSLRFGDAEKLFF.